Shown below are 25 T cell receptor beta chains from a single sample sequenced in a study of shared clonotypes between healthy human individuals. Sequencing was performed with immunoSEQ multiplex PCR; in TCRdb, only in-frame clones are kept and a portion is missing. Of millions of clones detected, 85% to 95% appear once; the ten largest clones hold more than 0.1%. Material for sequencing was naive CD4+ T cells sorted from blood. Subset: CD45RA+ positively selected. The receptors stem from a man younger than 35 in good health.

This chain joins TRBV30 and TRBJ1-1; TRBD1 agrees at 9 bases. Looked up from germline, CDR1 is GTSNPN and CDR2 is SVGIG (reference sequence). V was pared by 4 bases and J by 3 bases, with 9 bases of the junction left unmatched. The CDR3 extends over 15 amino acids. DNA for the CDR3: TGTGCCTGGATGGGGACAGGGCAGGCTTACACTGAAGCTTTCTTT. Residues: CAWMGTGQAYTEAFF.

This chain joins TRBV11-2 and TRBJ2-1; 12 bases align to TRBD1. Germline V gene data show CDR1 as SGHAT and CDR2 as FQNNGV. With 5 bases clipped from V and 9 bases from J, the junction kept 5 bases outside the gene matches. CDR3 length: 14 amino acids. CDR3 protein: CASSPGTGGFEQFF. CDR3 sequence (DNA): TGTGCCAGCAGCCCCGGGACAGGGGGCTTTGAGCAGTTCTTC. The full variable domain, with the rest looked up from reference TRBV11-2 and TRBJ2-1, is EAGVAQSPRYKIIEKRQSVAFWCNPISGHATLYWYQQILGQGPKLLIQFQNNGVVDDSQLPKDRFSAERLKGVDSTLKIQPAKLEDSAVYLCASSPGTGGFEQFFGPGTRLTVL.

The rearrangement uses TRBV5-1 and TRBJ2-3; D gene unclear. Trimming left V 0 bases short and J 2 bases short, with 7 bases between. Looked up from germline, CDR1 is SGHRS and CDR2 is YFSETQ. This CDR3 region has 14 residues. CDR3 in amino acids: CASSLEQPTDTQYF. The CDR3 nucleotides read TGCGCCAGCAGCTTGGAACAGCCCACAGATACGCAGTATTTT.

The rearrangement links TRBV5-1 to TRBJ1-2, with TRBD1 matching over 7 bases. The CDR3 is 15 residues long. The germline V gene encodes CDR1 SGHRS and CDR2 YFSETQ. With V trimmed by 5 bases and J by 2 bases, 9 bases remained unmatched. This chain's CDR3 is CASRQEQGSNYGYTF. For the CDR3, the DNA is TGCGCCAGCAGACAAGAACAGGGGTCCAACTATGGCTACACCTTC.

This chain uses TRBV19 with TRBJ1-6; D unresolved. V dropped 7 bases and J dropped 0 bases, with 7 bases sitting between them. The CDR3 covers 14 residues. Germline V lookup: CDR1 LNHDA, CDR2 SQIVND (reference sequence). The chain's CDR3 is CASTESSYNSPLHF. CDR3 DNA: TGTGCCAGTACTGAGAGCTCCTATAATTCACCCCTCCACTTT.

The chain combines TRBV9 with TRBJ1-1; no reliable D call. Germline CDR1 and CDR2: SGDLS and YYNGEE. This CDR3 is 14 amino acids long. The ends were cut back, 1 base at V and 0 bases at J, with 7 bases in the middle. CDR3 coding DNA: TGTGCCAGCAGCGTATACCCAATGAACACTGAAGCTTTCTTT. Encoded protein: CASSVYPMNTEAFF.

This rearrangement joins TRBV7-9 to TRBJ2-5, with TRBD2 as a possible D gene (5 bases). Germline V gene lookup returns CDR1 SEHNR and CDR2 FQNEAQ (reference sequence). V was clipped by 1 base and J by 5 bases, with 14 bases between them. This CDR3 contains 15 residues. The CDR3 coding sequence is TGTGCCAGCAGCTTAGTTGAGACCGAGCGGGAGACCCAGTACTTC. The encoded protein is CASSLVETERETQYF.

CDR3 amino acids: CAWAQGAGTDTQYF. The CDR3 nucleotides are TGTGCCTGGGCACAGGGCGCCGGGACAGATACGCAGTATTTT. The V and J genes are TRBV30 and TRBJ2-3, with a tentative D call TRBD1 (6 bases). This CDR3 has 14 amino acids. Germline V lookup: CDR1 GTSNPN, CDR2 SVGIG (reference sequence). V lost 5 bases and J lost 3, with 15 bases in between.

As for this clone: Additional DNA sequences in this sample encode the identical CDR3. The J gene is TRBJ1-5, the V gene TRBV25-1, with D unclear. Trimming shortened V by 2 bases and J by 2 bases, and 7 bases separated the two germline ends. CDR1 is MGHDK and CDR2 is SYGVNS in the germline V gene. CDR3 length: 14 amino acids. The CDR3 coding sequence is TGTGCCAGCAGTGAAACCGGAGGCAATCAGCCCCAGCATTTT. The encoded protein is CASSETGGNQPQHF.

A note on this clone: This CDR3 is also generated by other DNA sequences in the sample. The J gene is TRBJ1-1, the V gene TRBV7-9, with 8 nucleotides matching TRBD1. The CDR3 runs 15 residues. Germline V gene lookup returns CDR1 SEHNR and CDR2 FQNEAQ (reference sequence). V lost 5 bases and J lost 2; bases outside the gene matches: 7. Written as DNA, the CDR3 is TGTGCCAGCAGCGCGCCACAGGGGGTAAACACTGAAGCTTTCTTT. Protein sequence: CASSAPQGVNTEAFF.

This CDR3 is CASSPRERYEQFF. For the CDR3, the DNA is TGTGCCAGCTCACCCCGCGAGCGTTATGAGCAGTTCTTC. The chain carries TRBV18 and TRBJ2-1; D unresolved. V lost 3 bases and J lost 8, with 11 bases in between. Germline V CDR1 and CDR2: KGHSH, LQKENI. The CDR3 has 13 amino acids.

The chain uses TRBV6-1 and TRBJ2-3; unclear D gene. Per the germline V gene, CDR1 is MNHNS and CDR2 is SASEGT. This CDR3 contains 15 residues. With 7 bases removed from V and 0 bases from J, the gap between germline ends came to 14 bases. The CDR3 protein is CASMGLWASTDTQYF. The CDR3 DNA reads as TGTGCCAGCATGGGCCTTTGGGCTAGCACAGATACGCAGTATTTT.

The chain carries TRBV9 and TRBJ1-2; the D gene is possibly TRBD1 (6 bases). Trimming cost V 0 bases and J 3 bases, with 21 bases left between them. Germline lookup yields CDR1 SGDLS and CDR2 YYNGEE. The CDR3 has 18 residues. The CDR3 here is CASSVDPFGQGLDYGYTF. CDR3 DNA: TGTGCCAGCAGCGTAGACCCCTTTGGGCAGGGGCTCGACTATGGCTACACCTTC.

This clone came up a few times. This sequence joins TRBV18 and TRBJ2-3; 12 bases are a match to TRBD1. Germline trimming cut 3 bases from V and 6 bases from J; bases unmatched to any gene: 4. This CDR3 spans 15 amino acids. Germline V gene data show CDR1 as KGHSH and CDR2 as LQKENI. The CDR3 nucleotides read TGTGCCAGCTCACCGGGACAGGGGGCGCGGGATACGCAGTATTTT. Translation gives CASSPGQGARDTQYF.

The rearrangement joins TRBV28 to TRBJ2-7; 7 bases are shared with TRBD2. Germline trimming cut 10 bases from V and 6 bases from J; bases unmatched to any gene: 12. Germline-derived CDR1 and CDR2 are MDHEN and SYDVKM. The CDR3 has 13 amino acids. This CDR3 reads CATFGGTLVEQYF. Here the CDR3 DNA reads TGTGCCACCTTCGGGGGGACGTTAGTCGAGCAGTACTTC.

The CDR3 DNA reads TGTGCCACCCCAGGGGGCGGCACTGAAGCTTTCTTT. Residues: CATPGGGTEAFF. The chain uses TRBV7-2 and TRBJ1-1; 8 bases are a match to TRBD1. The CDR3 is 12 amino acids. The V segment lost 10 bases and the J segment 4 bases; nucleotides outside the gene matches: 5. Germline CDR1 SGHTA, CDR2 FQGNSA.

The genes are TRBV5-4 and TRBJ2-5; 7 nucleotides align to TRBD2. Per the germline V gene, CDR1 is SGHNT and CDR2 is YYREEE (reference sequence). This CDR3 comprises 15 residues. J was trimmed by 2 bases and V by 0 bases; bases with no gene match: 4. CDR3 DNA sequence: TGTGCCAGCAGCTTGGCCGGGCGGGAGCAAGAGACCCAGTACTTC. It translates to CASSLAGREQETQYF.

The rearrangement joins TRBV5-1 to TRBJ1-5; the D is unclear. CDR1 is SGHRS, CDR2 YFSETQ, per germline. The V gene lost 1 base and the J gene lost 7 bases, with 12 bases spanning the gap. CDR3 size: 14 residues. Written as DNA, the CDR3 is TGCGCCAGCAGCTTGACAAGGGTGGGACAGCCCCAGCATTTT. As protein: CASSLTRVGQPQHF.

This clone was seen only a few times. The chain uses TRBV19 and TRBJ1-5, with D perhaps TRBD1 (5 bases). V lost 5 bases and J 3 bases, leaving 17 bases between the germline ends. This CDR3 has 16 residues. Looked up from germline, CDR1 is LNHDA and CDR2 is SQIVND (reference sequence). Here the CDR3 reads CASSPIGGDDNQPQHF. The DNA of the CDR3 is TGTGCCAGTAGTCCCATAGGCGGGGACGACAATCAGCCCCAGCATTTT.

This chain joins TRBV15 and TRBJ2-3, with D uncertain. Per the germline V gene, CDR1 is LNHNV and CDR2 is YYDKDF (reference sequence). V shed 2 bases and J shed 4 bases, with 10 bases lying between them. The CDR3 is 14 amino acids. CDR3 nucleotide sequence: TGTGCCACCAGCAGATCCCCCAGCGCAGATACGCAGTATTTT. Protein: CATSRSPSADTQYF.

This chain links TRBV10-1 with TRBJ2-3, with D possibly TRBD2 on 6 matching bases. The germline gives CDR1 WNHNN, CDR2 SYGVQD (reference sequence). The CDR3 has 14 residues. Trimming took 5 bases from V and 5 from J, leaving 14 bases between them. The CDR3: CASSRSSVEDTQYF. CDR3 sequence (DNA): TGCGCCAGCAGTCGCTCTAGCGTTGAAGATACGCAGTATTTT.

This sequence joins TRBV6-1 and TRBJ1-1; 9 bases map to TRBD1. V shed 10 bases, J shed 2 bases, and the junction held 2 bases outside the gene matches. There are 12 residues in the CDR3. In germline, CDR1 is MNHNS, CDR2 SASEGT. The CDR3 coding sequence is TGTGCCACGGACAGGGGAAACACTGAAGCTTTCTTT. Translating it yields CATDRGNTEAFF.

The table lists this clone with a few counts. The chain carries TRBV2 and TRBJ2-7; D is ambiguous. The CDR3 is 10 amino acids. From germline, CDR1 is SNHLY and CDR2 FYNNEI. Trimming shortened V by 5 bases and J by 5 bases, and 4 bases separated the two germline ends. CDR3 DNA sequence: TGTGCCAGCAGTTCCCACGAGCAGTACTTC. It codes for CASSSHEQYF.

The chain employs TRBV6-8 and TRBJ1-1; TRBD1 might be the D (5 bases). The CDR3 extends over 14 amino acids. Germline V CDR1 and CDR2: MNHGY, SAAAGT. Between the trimmed V and J ends, which lost 2 bases and 1 base, there was a span of 8 bases. CDR3 sequence: CASSYRGKNTEAFF. In nucleotides, the CDR3 is TGTGCCAGCAGTTACAGGGGCAAGAACACTGAAGCTTTCTTT.

Here the CDR3 reads CASSSGGRQETQYF. CDR3 DNA sequence: TGTGCCAGCAGCTCCGGGGGCAGGCAAGAGACCCAGTACTTC. The gene calls are TRBV7-2 and TRBJ2-5, with D perhaps TRBD1 or TRBD2 (6 bases each). V gave up 4 bases and J gave up 2 bases, with 11 bases separating them. The germline CDR1 and CDR2 sequences are SGHTA and FQGNSA. This CDR3 spans 14 amino acids.